These 21 T cell receptor beta chains were sequenced from one sample in a study of blood T cell repertoires in COVID-19. Libraries were prepared by immunoSEQ multiplex PCR; TCRdb keeps only in-frame clonotypes and omits some of them. The sample has about 280,000 clones; around 85% are singletons. Material for sequencing was peripheral blood. The receptors shown here come from a man in his fifties with active or convalescent COVID-19.

The rearrangement joins TRBV9 to TRBJ1-2, with TRBD1 identical over 7 bases. Germline loops: CDR1 SGDLS, CDR2 YYNGEE. The CDR3 runs to 16 residues. The V segment lost 0 bases and the J segment 8 bases; nucleotides outside the gene matches: 13. Written as DNA, the CDR3 is TGTGCCAGCAGCGTAGCGGGGCGGGACAGCCTGAGGGGCTACACCTTC. It is translated as CASSVAGRDSLRGYTF.

This sequence joins TRBV28 and TRBJ2-7; D is perhaps TRBD1 (5 bases). This CDR3 has 15 residues. V was shortened by 5 bases and J by 4 bases, with 18 bases between the two germline ends. Germline CDR1 is MDHEN and CDR2 is SYDVKM. CDR3 bases: TGTGCCAGCAGTACACAGGTTAGGGGCTTTTACGAGCAGTACTTC. Amino acid sequence: CASSTQVRGFYEQYF.

J is TRBJ2-7 and V is TRBV7-2; weak D call: TRBD2 (6 bases). The V and J ends lost 1 base and 4 bases respectively, with 17 bases between them. The CDR3 is made up of 16 amino acids. The germline V gene has CDR1 SGHTA and CDR2 FQGNSA. The CDR3 coding sequence is TGTGCCAGCAGCTTAGTTGTGGCGGGACTGGGGTACGAGCAGTACTTC. Its protein is CASSLVVAGLGYEQYF.

The V call is TRBV6-5, the J call TRBJ1-1; tentative D call: TRBD1 (6 bases). Trimming removed 2 bases at V and 8 bases at J, with 21 bases between. Germline V lookup: CDR1 MNHEY, CDR2 SVGAGI. The CDR3 spans 16 residues. The chain's CDR3 is CASSYPTTTGVREAFF. The CDR3 DNA is TGTGCCAGCAGTTACCCCACCACGACAGGAGTTCGAGAAGCTTTCTTT.

This chain links TRBV18 with TRBJ2-7; no reliable D call. Germline-derived CDR1 and CDR2 are KGHSH and LQKENI. V was trimmed by 6 bases and J by 3 bases, leaving 9 bases between them. The CDR3 contains 12 residues. CDR3 in DNA: TGTGCCAGCTCGCAGAATAACTACGAGCAGTACTTC. Its translation: CASSQNNYEQYF.

The V call is TRBV29-1, the J call TRBJ2-1, with 12 nucleotides matching TRBD2. Trimming removed 6 bases from V and 0 bases from J; junction bases left unmatched: 15. Germline loops: CDR1 SQVTM, CDR2 ANQGSEA. The CDR3 contains 19 residues. Here the CDR3 DNA reads TGCAGCGTGAGGAGCTATCGGACTAGCGGGATGAGCTCCTACAATGAGCAGTTCTTC. The encoded protein is CSVRSYRTSGMSSYNEQFF.

The chain combines TRBV7-3 with TRBJ2-3; D perhaps matches TRBD2 (5 bases). The germline gives CDR1 SGHTA, CDR2 FQGTGA. The CDR3 contains 15 residues. The V and J ends lost 5 bases and 9 bases respectively, with 21 bases between them. CDR3 DNA sequence: TGTGCCAGCAGCCAAGGCGGGCTAGCCGGCTCCACGCAGTATTTT. This encodes CASSQGGLAGSTQYF.

V gene TRBV7-2 combines with J gene TRBJ2-7, with a weak D call TRBD2 (6 bases). Trimming removed 3 bases from V and 0 bases from J, with 15 bases in between. The CDR3 is made up of 16 amino acids. The germline V gene encodes CDR1 SGHTA and CDR2 FQGNSA. The chain's CDR3 is CASSLGGMDFSYEQYF. The DNA of the CDR3 is TGTGCCAGCAGCTTGGGCGGGATGGACTTCTCCTACGAGCAGTACTTC.

In DNA form, the CDR3 reads TGTGCCAGCCACCAAACTAGTCAAACGGTGCATGAGCAGTTCTTC. Translated: CASHQTSQTVHEQFF. The chain employs TRBV28 and TRBJ2-1; D possibly corresponds to TRBD2 (5 bases). CDR1 is MDHEN and CDR2 is SYDVKM in the germline V gene. Trimming left V 8 bases short and J 8 bases short, with 22 bases between. CDR3 length equals 15 residues. Full variable domain (remainder filled in from reference TRBV28 and TRBJ2-1): DVKVTQSSRYLVKRTGEKVFLECVQDMDHENMFWYRQDPGLGLRLIYFSYDVKMKEKGDIPEGYSVSREKKERFSLILESASTNQTSMYLCASHQTSQTVHEQFFGPGTRLTVL.

The V and J genes are TRBV9 and TRBJ2-7, with D hard to call. The ends were cut back, 1 base at V and 6 bases at J, with 14 bases in the middle. This CDR3 contains 14 residues. Germline CDR1 is SGDLS and CDR2 is YYNGEE. The CDR3 loop is CASSVSQVVCEQYF. The CDR3 DNA follows: TGTGCCAGCAGCGTAAGCCAGGTCGTATGCGAGCAGTACTTC.

The chain employs TRBV5-4 and TRBJ2-7; D is unclear. Germline V CDR1 and CDR2: SGHNT, YYREEE (reference sequence). CDR3 length: 15 amino acids. Trimming took 4 bases from V and 1 from J, leaving 15 bases between them. The CDR3 sequence is CASSASPLSSYEQYF. The CDR3 DNA reads TGTGCCAGCAGCGCGTCGCCACTGTCTTCCTACGAGCAGTACTTC. Complete variable domain (other parts from reference TRBV5-4 and TRBJ2-7): ETGVTQSPTHLIKTRGQQVTLRCSSQSGHNTVSWYQQALGQGPQFIFQYYREEENGRGNFPPRFSGLQFPNYSSELNVNALELDDSALYLCASSASPLSSYEQYFGPGTRLTVT.

V is TRBV19 and J is TRBJ2-2; D might be TRBD2 (7 bases). V lost 6 bases and J lost 0, with 11 bases in between. This CDR3 has 15 amino acids. Germline-derived CDR1 and CDR2 are LNHDA and SQIVND (reference sequence). The CDR3 is CASRLGGANTGELFF. The CDR3 DNA reads TGTGCCAGTAGATTAGGGGGGGCGAACACCGGGGAGCTGTTTTTT.

This clone has more than one count but fewer than ten. The chain carries TRBV30 and TRBJ1-5, with 9 bases matching TRBD1. CDR1 GTSNPN and CDR2 SVGIG come from the germline V gene (reference sequence). There are 14 residues in the CDR3. V dropped 2 bases and J dropped 6; count of bases not matched to a gene: 5. The CDR3 loop reads CAWSTGGRGQPQHF. DNA of the CDR3: TGTGCCTGGAGTACAGGGGGCCGGGGTCAGCCCCAGCATTTT.

The chain couples TRBV6-5 to TRBJ2-7; D perhaps matches TRBD2 (6 bases). Germline CDR1 reads MNHEY; CDR2 reads SVGAGI. CDR3 length: 15 residues. The V and J ends lost 4 bases and 3 bases respectively, with 16 bases between them. The CDR3 loop reads CASSWGLSQIYEQYF. In DNA form, the CDR3 reads TGTGCCAGCAGTTGGGGACTTAGTCAGATCTACGAGCAGTACTTC.

J is TRBJ1-5 and V is TRBV28; no clear D gene. CDR1 is MDHEN and CDR2 is SYDVKM in the germline V gene. The CDR3 sequence is 13 residues long. The V end was cut by 6 bases, the J end by 0 bases, with 6 bases between. The CDR3 DNA reads as TGTGCCAGCAGACGAGGTAGCAATCAGCCCCAGCATTTT. This translates into CASRRGSNQPQHF.

The chain recombines TRBV5-4 with TRBJ2-1, with TRBD2 identical over 8 bases. The CDR3 is 15 amino acids. V trimming: 2 bases; J trimming: 6 bases; junction bases outside the gene matches: 7. Germline loops: CDR1 SGHNT, CDR2 YYREEE (reference sequence). CDR3 DNA sequence: TGTGCCAGCAGCTTCGGGACTAGTAGCGTCAATGAGCAGTTCTTC. Protein: CASSFGTSSVNEQFF.

Only a few counts were recorded for this clone. The chain couples TRBV18 to TRBJ2-7; 11 nucleotides line up with TRBD2. The CDR3 sequence is 16 residues long. From germline, CDR1 is KGHSH and CDR2 LQKENI. The V segment lost 2 bases and the J segment 6 bases; nucleotides outside the gene matches: 9. The CDR3 spells CASSPNSLAGVGEQYF. DNA for the CDR3: TGTGCCAGCTCACCAAATTCACTAGCGGGAGTGGGCGAGCAGTACTTC.

This clone was detected only once. V usage is TRBV28 and J usage is TRBJ1-2; maybe TRBD1 (5 bases). Germline V gene data show CDR1 as MDHEN and CDR2 as SYDVKM. The V and J ends lost 2 bases and 8 bases respectively, with 18 bases between them. The CDR3 sequence is 15 residues long. CDR3 coding DNA: TGTGCCAGCAGTTTAGGCGGGGGGATGCCCAGGGGCTACACCTTC. The encoded protein is CASSLGGGMPRGYTF.

This clone was seen a few times. The rearrangement joins TRBV5-1 to TRBJ2-1; 8 bases match TRBD1. This CDR3 comprises 13 residues. With 4 bases clipped from V and 15 bases from J, the junction kept 12 bases outside the gene matches. Germline V CDR1 and CDR2: SGHRS, YFSETQ. Written as DNA, the CDR3 is TGCGCCAGCAGCCTCCAGGAGGACAGGGAGTTGTTCTTC. Translation: CASSLQEDRELFF.

The V and J genes are TRBV28 and TRBJ1-3, with unresolved D. V dropped 2 bases and J dropped 0 bases, with 11 bases sitting between them. Looked up from germline, CDR1 is MDHEN and CDR2 is SYDVKM. This CDR3 spans 16 amino acids. In DNA, the CDR3 is TGTGCCAGCAGTTTAGGTGGCCTGCTCTCTGGAAACACCATATATTTT. Protein product: CASSLGGLLSGNTIYF.

In this sample, this clone turned up a few times. The chain links TRBV18 to TRBJ1-5; TRBD1 might be the D (6 bases). Trimming left V 4 bases short and J 3 bases short, with 13 bases between. In germline, CDR1 is KGHSH, CDR2 LQKENI. CDR3 size: 15 residues. This CDR3 reads CASSLGGRANQPQHF. The CDR3 DNA follows: TGTGCCAGCTCACTTGGGGGCAGGGCCAATCAGCCCCAGCATTTT.